The TCR beta chain under discussion was sequenced for a study of identical twins. Healthy Caucasians made up all donors. TCRdb re-analysed the 5' RACE reads in MiXCR, keeping a single row per CDR3 protein. The sample has roughly 690,000 distinct CDR3 sequences; less than 25% are singletons. Germline V gene lookup returns CDR1 SEHNR and CDR2 FQNEAQ (reference sequence). CDR3 length: 16 residues. Trimming removed 1 base from V and 7 bases from J; junction bases left unmatched: 12. The same sample was also used in a study of T cells expressing NK-cell markers. That source notes: Sequenced donors, eight in total, included seven who were HCMV-seropositive and one who was seronegative.

The genes are TRBV7-9 and TRBJ2-7, with 8 positions matching TRBD2. This clonotype was obtained from a young woman in good health. The sample taken for sequencing was PBMCs. The CDR3 spells CASSLEAGAGDVEQYF. CDR3 coding DNA: TGTGCCAGCAGCTTAGAGGCCGGAGCGGGGGACGTAGAGCAGTACTTC.